This TCR beta chain appears in the sequencing data of a study of shared clonotypes between healthy human individuals. Overall study: Aged between 18 and 49, the donors were a couple of women and a few men.

This clone appeared a single time. CD8 cells regarded as naive lacked CD45RO, were positively chosen for CCR7, and omitted terminally differentiated effector memory CD45RA+ cells. The repertoire was sequenced with immunoSEQ multiplex PCR; TCRdb's copy has only in-frame clones and lacks some. Of about 2 million clones listed, approximately 94% are singletons. Germline CDR1 reads SGHAT; CDR2 reads FQNNGV. There are 15 residues in the CDR3. V gave up 3 bases and J gave up 4 bases; unmatched junction bases: 5. The V call is TRBV11-2, the J call TRBJ1-4; TRBD1 matches at 7 bases. The sequenced material came from naive CD8+ T cells sorted from blood. The clonotype comes from a man aged 18 to 30 in good health. The CDR3 DNA sequence: TGTGCCAGCAGCTTCTTTACAGGGGTTAATGAAAAACTGTTTTTT. Translating it yields CASSFFTGVNEKLFF.